The 19 T cell receptor delta chains presented below share a single source sample, sequenced in a study of gamma-delta T cells after stem cell transplantation. TCRdb processed the RT-PCR reads again with the CATT caller. The table lists about 1,800 delta-chain clones, 17% of them singletons. The sequenced sample was gamma-delta T cells. These receptors were obtained from a human donor. It is not recorded whose cells these are; they may come from a transplant donor.

Notes on this clone: For this DNA, TCRdb reports the protein of a much larger clone, which diverges at residue 6, most likely from a read error; the protein presented here is translated directly from the DNA. The chain couples TRDV2 to TRDJ1, with D perhaps matching TRDD3 (6 bases). V gave up 0 bases and J gave up 9 bases, with 16 bases separating them. CDR1 and CDR2 from the germline V gene are GEAIGNYY and EKD. The CDR3 spans 14 residues. The CDR3 region has the DNA TGTGCCTGTGACACCGCGTCGGGGGAGAGGGAACTCATCTTT. Protein: CACDTASGERELIF.

About this clone itself: TCRdb lists the protein of a much larger clone for this DNA, which differs at residue 17, so this is likely a read error; the protein given here is translated from the DNA itself. This chain links TRDV1 with TRDJ1, with 9 bases identical to TRDD2. The CDR3 spans 19 residues. Germline V gene lookup returns CDR1 TSWWSYY and CDR2 QGS. CDR3 amino acids: CALGVSLPTWGTFPDKPIF. In DNA form, the CDR3 reads TGTGCTCTTGGGGTCAGCCTTCCTACTTGGGGGACATTTCCCGATAAACCCATCTTT.

This clone was picked up a small number of times. The protein TCRdb gives is from a much larger clone and does not agree with this DNA's translation at residue 13, likely a read error; the protein shown here comes from the DNA. The CDR3 region is CAFSLLPLYTDKFIF. DNA of the CDR3: TGTGCCTTTTCACTCCTTCCGCTGTACACCGATAAATTCATCTTT. V and J are TRDV3 and TRDJ1, with D possibly being TRDD2 (6 bases). The length of the CDR3 is 15 residues. CDR1 is TVYSNPD, CDR2 GDNSRS, per germline (reference sequence).

This clone is medium-sized (0.01 to 0.1%) in the sample. Given a much more abundant clone one base away, this may be a read error. The genes are TRDV2 and TRDJ1; 9 nucleotides align to TRDD3. The CDR3 runs 17 residues. The germline CDR1 and CDR2 sequences are GEAIGNYY and EKD. The ends lost 1 base at V and 5 bases at J; junction bases unmatched: 13. CDR3 coding DNA: TGTGCCTGTGACACTTTGGGCGGACTGGGGGACCAGGATAAACTCATCTTT. It is translated as CACDTLGGLGDQDKLIF.

This clone is medium-sized within its sample. This chain joins TRDV1 and TRDJ1; 10 bases are a match to TRDD3. The V gene end was trimmed by 6 bases and the J gene end by 0 bases; junction bases not matched to a gene: 10. Looked up from germline, CDR1 is TSWWSYY and CDR2 is QGS. This CDR3 region has 17 residues. The CDR3 coding sequence is TGTGCTCTTGGATGGAAACTGGGGGATCCCTACACCGATAAACTCATCTTT. Translation gives CALGWKLGDPYTDKLIF.

In the case of this clone: A read error likely explains why the TCRdb protein, taken from a much larger clone, differs from this DNA's translation at residue 11; the protein shown is translated from the DNA. The rearrangement uses TRDV3 and TRDJ1, with D perhaps matching TRDD2 (6 bases). The germline CDR1 and CDR2 sequences are TVYSNPD and GDNSRS (reference sequence). This CDR3 is 15 amino acids long. Here the CDR3 reads CAFSLLPLYTEKLIF. The CDR3 coding sequence is TGTGCCTTTTCACTCCTTCCGCTGTACACCGAAAAACTCATCTTT. The whole variable domain, filled in from reference TRDV3 and TRDJ1, reads CDKVTQSSPDQTVASGSEVVLLCTYDTVYSNPDLFWYRIRPDYSFQFVFYGDNSRSEGADFTQGRFSVKHILTQKAFHLVISPVRTEDSATYYCAFSLLPLYTEKLIFGKGTRVTVEP.

Concerning this clone itself: A much larger clone sits a single nucleotide away, making a read error possible. This CDR3 is also generated by other DNA sequences in the sample. The rearrangement links TRDV1 to TRDJ2; 13 positions agree with TRDD3. CDR1 and CDR2 (germline): TSWWSYY, QGS. CDR3 size: 24 residues. This chain's CDR3 is CALGEPPYFLPRYTGGYGTAQLFF. DNA for the CDR3: TGCGCTCTTGGGGAGCCGCCTTACTTCCTACCCCGGTATACTGGGGGATACGGGACAGCACAACTCTTCTTT.

V is TRDV2 and J is TRDJ1; D might be TRDD3 (5 bases). The CDR3 has 18 residues. Germline V gives CDR1 GEAIGNYY, CDR2 EKD. V lost 0 bases to trimming and J lost 0 bases, with 19 bases between them. The CDR3 DNA reads as TGTGCCTGTGACACCGTTGGCTTTGAACTGGAGTACACCGATAAACTCATCTTT. This encodes CACDTVGFELEYTDKLIF.

This clone was seen a few times. A far larger clone is only one base removed, so a read error is likely. This CDR3 is also generated by other DNA sequences in the sample. The V call is TRDV3, the J call TRDJ1; 7 bases line up with TRDD3. The CDR3 extends over 20 amino acids. CDR1 is TVYSNPD and CDR2 is GDNSRS in the germline V gene (reference sequence). CDR3 protein: CAFMHGEGVFGGLYTDKLIF. Written as DNA, the CDR3 is TGTGCCTTTATGCACGGAGAGGGGGTTTTTGGGGGACTTTACACCGATAAGCTCATCTTT. Full variable domain (outside the CDR3, taken from reference TRDV3 and TRDJ1): CDKVTQSSPDQTVASGSEVVLLCTYDTVYSNPDLFWYRIRPDYSFQFVFYGDNSRSEGADFTQGRFSVKHILTQKAFHLVISPVRTEDSATYYCAFMHGEGVFGGLYTDKLIFGKGTRVTVEP.

This clone is classed as medium-sized. A much larger clone lies a single base off, so this may be a read error. The chain couples TRDV3 to TRDJ1; D is possibly TRDD2 (6 bases). The CDR3 consists of 15 residues. CDR1 TVYSNPD and CDR2 GDNSRS come from the germline V gene (reference sequence). Trimming pared 4 bases from V and 0 bases from J, leaving 18 bases between. The CDR3 loop reads CACSLLPLYTDKLIF. CDR3 nucleotides: TGTGCCTGTTCACTCCTTCCGCTGTACACCGATAAACTCATCTTT. Drawing the rest from reference TRDV3 and TRDJ1, the complete variable domain is CDKVTQSSPDQTVASGSEVVLLCTYDTVYSNPDLFWYRIRPDYSFQFVFYGDNSRSEGADFTQGRFSVKHILTQKAFHLVISPVRTEDSATYYCACSLLPLYTDKLIFGKGTRVTVEP.

In this sample, this clone turned up a few times. TCRdb's protein does not match the DNA translation at residue 6; the protein provided is translated from the DNA. The CDR3 spells CACDTGSERTRYTDKLIF. The CDR3 DNA reads TGTGCCTGTGACACGGGTTCGGAGCGAACACGGTACACCGATAAACTCATCTTT. The chain employs TRDV2 and TRDJ1, with D uncertain. V was shortened by 1 base and J by 0 bases, with 20 bases between the two germline ends. CDR1 is GEAIGNYY and CDR2 is EKD in the germline V gene. The CDR3 length is 18 residues.

As for this clone: The amino acid sequence in TCRdb belongs to a much larger clone and departs from this DNA's translation at residue 15, likely a sequencing read error; the sequence shown is translated from the DNA. This chain connects TRDV1 to TRDJ1, with TRDD3 matching over 11 bases. Germline CDR1 is TSWWSYY and CDR2 is QGS. The V and J ends lost 2 bases and 7 bases, in that order; junction bases with no gene match: 24. The CDR3 runs to 21 residues. In nucleotides, the CDR3 is TGTGCTCTTGGGGAAATTTCCTACCCCCTCCTACTGGGGGATATGCTGGGTAAACTCATCTTT. Amino acids: CALGEISYPLLLGDMLGKLIF.

This clone was seen more than once but under ten times. This DNA's translation and the protein TCRdb lists, from a much larger clone, do not match at residue 3, likely due to a read error; the protein shown is translated from the DNA. The chain employs TRDV2 and TRDJ1; 11 bases are shared with TRDD3. The CDR3 length is 18 residues. CDR1 and CDR2 (germline): GEAIGNYY, EKD. CDR3 in amino acids: CASDIVGDTRSYTDKLIF. DNA of the CDR3: TGTGCCAGTGACATAGTGGGGGATACGCGATCTTACACCGATAAACTCATCTTT.

A note on this clone: A much larger clone lies one base from this, so it may be a read error. This sequence joins TRDV3 and TRDJ1; 7 bases map to TRDD3. CDR1 is TVYSNPD and CDR2 is GDNSRS in the germline V gene (reference sequence). CDR3 size: 15 residues. Trimming cost V 3 bases and J 4 bases; bases outside gene matches: 14. The CDR3 sequence is CALVAGADTGDKLIF. DNA of the CDR3: TGTGCCTTGGTAGCTGGGGCGGATACGGGCGATAAACTCATCTTT.

This clone appeared a few times. The protein given by TCRdb reflects a much larger clone and differs at residue 13 from this DNA's translation, likely from a read error; the protein shown is the DNA's translation. V is TRDV3 and J is TRDJ1, with 7 bases that match TRDD3. Germline V gene sequence: CDR1 TVYSNPD, CDR2 GDNSRS (reference sequence). The CDR3 has 15 residues. The CDR3 coding sequence is TGTGCCTTGGTAGCTGGGGCGGATACGGTCGATAAACCCATCTTT. Residues: CALVAGADTVDKPIF.

The CDR3: CALFRGGPETWDTRQMFF. In DNA form, the CDR3 reads TGTGCTCTGTTTAGGGGGGGTCCTGAGACCTGGGACACCCGACAGATGTTTTTC. The J gene is TRDJ3, the V gene TRDV1; maybe TRDD3 (5 bases). Per germline, CDR1 TSWWSYY and CDR2 QGS. There are 18 residues in the CDR3. V was cut by 9 bases and J by 2 bases, with 20 bases left in between.

To note about this clone: It is likely a read error: a sequence one base away is far more abundant. At the DNA level, this CDR3 is encoded by other sequences in the same sample as well. CDR3 region: CACDTLGGLGDQYKLIF. The DNA of the CDR3 is TGTGCCTGTGACACTTTGGGCGGACTGGGAGACCAGTATAAACTCATCTTT. The chain couples TRDV2 to TRDJ1; possible D gene TRDD3, 6 bases. The CDR3 spans 17 residues. The V and J ends lost 1 base and 6 bases respectively, with 23 bases between them. The germline V gene has CDR1 GEAIGNYY and CDR2 EKD.

V is TRDV2 and J is TRDJ1, with D maybe TRDD3 (6 bases). V was clipped by 3 bases and J by 2 bases, with 27 bases between them. Per germline, CDR1 GEAIGNYY and CDR2 EKD. The length of the CDR3 is 19 residues. CDR3 amino acids: CACDLASQRSGGPTDKLIF. The CDR3, as DNA: TGTGCCTGTGACCTTGCTTCCCAACGGAGTGGGGGTCCTACCGATAAACTCATCTTT.

In its sample, this clone was seen a few times. The protein recorded in TCRdb does not match the translated DNA at residue 11; the protein presented here comes from translating the DNA. The chain is built from TRDV1 and TRDJ1; D might be TRDD3 (6 bases). The length of the CDR3 is 20 residues. CDR1 and CDR2 (germline): TSWWSYY, QGS. Trimming stripped 0 bases from V and 1 base from J, with 24 bases between. CDR3 nucleotide sequence: TGTGCTCTTGGGGAACTCGGAACGCTCACGCGGGGGGACCCCACCGATAAACTCATCTTT. Amino acid sequence: CALGELGTLTRGDPTDKLIF.